This TCR beta chain stems from a study of cytotoxic CD8 clonotypes in ibrutinib-treated CLL. On the study more broadly: Following a median 12 months of treatment, with a range of 6 to 36, response samples were taken. Samples had a mean of around 260,000 productive templates and tens of thousands of productive rearrangements.

Comments on this clone: Its antigen is still unknown.

The intended depth for sequencing was 1 in 200,000 to 1 in 1 million T cells. Method: immunoSEQ multiplex PCR; TCRdb's copy keeps in-frame clones and lacks some. The table has roughly 97,000 clones, about 72% seen once. Study-wide findings and caveats: Once treatment began, public clonotypes, which were uncommon, contracted or stayed stable.

The CDR3 is 13 amino acids. The specimen was PBMCs, collected after 12 months of ibrutinib treatment. The J gene is TRBJ1-5, the V gene TRBV21-1; no DNA check was done on the table's D call, TRBD1. TRBV21-1 corresponds to a pseudogene. The sequence came from a human donor with chronic lymphocytic leukemia. The CDR3 bases are TGTGCCAAGGACCGGGACACCCGTCGGCCCCAGCATTTT. It is translated as CAKDRDTRRPQHF.